These T cell receptor beta chains were read from a single sample in a study of Graves' ophthalmopathy and Graves' hyperthyroidism. TCRdb analysed the multiplex PCR reads with MiXCR anew, one entry per CDR3 protein. The table shows roughly 36,000 distinct CDR3 sequences, with 50% occurring only once. The sample consisted of peripheral blood. The receptor set was obtained from an adult woman with stable Graves' hyperthyroidism. Each CDR3 is given with its conserved first and last residue. D genes are given only for firm matches. Rows may omit the clone size; those that give it use once, few, many or a size class.

V: TRBV12-3/TRBV12-4
size: few
J: TRBJ2-5
D: -
CDR3: CASRPSGEETQYF
DNA: TGTGCCAGCAGACCCTCGGGTGAGGAGACCCAGTACTTC

V: TRBV10-2
size: -
J: TRBJ2-5
D: -
CDR3: CASSEEGGGGETQYF
DNA: TGCGCCAGCAGTGAAGAAGGGGGAGGGGGGGAGACCCAGTACTTC

V: TRBV20-1
size: -
J: TRBJ2-7
D: TRBD2
CDR3: CSAWTSGVSEQYF
DNA: TGCAGTGCTTGGACTAGCGGGGTCAGCGAGCAGTACTTC

V: TRBV7-2
size: medium-sized
J: TRBJ1-6
D: -
CDR3: CASSPDLTLHF
DNA: TGTGCCAGCAGCCCAGACCTCACCCTCCACTTT

V: TRBV6-5
size: many
J: TRBJ2-7
D: TRBD2
CDR3: CASSTGGGGREQYF
DNA: TGTGCCAGCAGTACCGGGGGGGGCGGTAGGGAGCAGTACTTC

V: TRBV7-8
size: many
J: TRBJ2-6
D: -
CDR3: CASSLGGGSGANVLTF
DNA: TGTGCCAGCAGCTTAGGTGGGGGGTCCGGGGCCAACGTCCTGACTTTC

V: TRBV5-5
size: -
J: TRBJ1-1
D: -
CDR3: CASSRSAEAFF
DNA: TGTGCCAGCAGCCGATCAGCTGAAGCTTTCTTT

V: TRBV29-1
size: -
J: TRBJ2-7
D: TRBD2
CDR3: CSVDGLAGPYEQYF
DNA: TGCAGCGTAGATGGGCTAGCGGGCCCCTACGAGCAGTACTTC

V: TRBV3-1
size: many
J: TRBJ2-3
D: TRBD2
CDR3: CASSQESGMVDTQYF
DNA: TGTGCCAGCAGCCAAGAAAGCGGGATGGTAGATACGCAGTATTTT

V: TRBV24-1
size: many
J: TRBJ2-1
D: -
CDR3: CATSEAATANNEQFF
DNA: TGTGCCACCAGTGAGGCGGCAACTGCTAACAATGAGCAGTTCTTC

V: TRBV10-2
size: -
J: TRBJ1-1
D: -
CDR3: CASRVGGNTEAFF
DNA: TGCGCCAGCAGGGTCGGGGGGAACACTGAAGCTTTCTTT